This entry lists 11 T cell receptor beta chains sequenced from one sample in a study of CD8+CD57+ T cells in acquired aplastic anemia. TCR beta VDJ combinations and CDR3 sequences were profiled from genomic DNA. TCRdb reprocessed the reads via MiXCR and lists one record per CDR3 protein. The sample contains hundreds of thousands of distinct CDR3 sequences, 55% to 60% of which appear only once. Sequenced input: sorted CD4+, CD8+, or CD8+CD57+ T cells (not recorded which) from PBMCs. These TCRs come from a human donor with severe aplastic anemia or a healthy control (not recorded which).

This clonotype was counted ten times or more. This sequence joins TRBV9 and TRBJ2-2, with D tentatively TRBD1 (6 bases). V lost 1 base and J 0 bases, leaving 10 bases between the germline ends. CDR1 and CDR2 (germline): SGDLS, YYNGEE. The CDR3 is 16 amino acids. The CDR3 loop is CASSVKDRTNTGELFF. The CDR3 coding sequence is TGTGCCAGCAGCGTAAAGGACAGAACGAACACCGGGGAGCTGTTTTTT.

This clonotype was found many times. V is TRBV29-1 and J is TRBJ2-3; 8 bases agree with TRBD1. The trim removed 0 bases at V and 0 bases at J, leaving 5 bases unmatched. The CDR3 is 16 residues long. Germline CDR1 is SQVTM and CDR2 is ANQGSEA. The CDR3 nucleotides are TGCAGCGTTGAAGAGAAGGACAGGGCTAGCACAGATACGCAGTATTTT. Amino acids: CSVEEKDRASTDTQYF.

Only a few counts were recorded for this clonotype. J is TRBJ1-3 and V is TRBV5-4; D is unclear. This CDR3 is 14 amino acids long. Germline CDR1 is SGHNT and CDR2 is YYREEE (reference sequence). V lost 0 bases, J lost 0 bases, and 4 bases lay in between. The CDR3 coding sequence is TGTGCCAGCAGCTTGGGGAGCTCTGGAAACACCATATATTTT. Its protein product is CASSLGSSGNTIYF.

The rearrangement uses TRBV28 and TRBJ1-5; D uncertain. This CDR3 contains 12 residues. Germline CDR1 is MDHEN and CDR2 is SYDVKM. Trimming shortened V by 5 bases and J by 5 bases, and 7 bases separated the two germline ends. The CDR3, as DNA: TGTGCCAGCAGTCCCCCCCATCAGCCCCAGCATTTT. Protein product: CASSPPHQPQHF.

This sequence joins TRBV10-3 and TRBJ2-7; maybe TRBD2 (5 bases). Per the germline V gene, CDR1 is ENHRY and CDR2 is SYGVKD. CDR3 length equals 13 residues. Trimming shortened V by 10 bases and J by 5 bases, and 18 bases separated the two germline ends. The CDR3 loop is CASTIAEGHEQYF. For the CDR3, the DNA is TGTGCCAGCACTATCGCAGAGGGCCACGAGCAGTACTTC.

V is TRBV3-1 and J is TRBJ1-1; tentative D call: TRBD1 (5 bases). The CDR3 is 14 amino acids. V lost 7 bases and J 1 base, leaving 13 bases between the germline ends. Germline values: CDR1 LGHDT, CDR2 YNNKEL (reference sequence). CDR3 bases: TGTGCCAGCACCCGGTTACAGGCGAACACTGAAGCTTTCTTT. Translated, it gives CASTRLQANTEAFF.

At least ten counts were recorded for this clonotype. V is TRBV7-3 and J is TRBJ2-7; 8 bases are shared with TRBD1. The CDR3 runs to 15 residues. Trimming took 0 bases from V and 3 from J; bases not matched to a gene: 4. Germline-derived CDR1 and CDR2 are SGHTA and FQGTGA. The CDR3 DNA is TGTGCCAGCAGCTTAACGGGGGGACAGGACTACGAGCAGTACTTC. Translating it yields CASSLTGGQDYEQYF.

The rearrangement joins TRBV7-9 to TRBJ2-7; maybe TRBD2 (5 bases). V lost 5 bases, J lost 2 bases, and 13 bases lay in between. The CDR3 is 14 amino acids. From germline, CDR1 is SEHNR and CDR2 FQNEAQ (reference sequence). DNA of the CDR3: TGTGCCAGCAGCCTCGGGGTAGTCGCCTACGAGCAGTACTTC. It codes for CASSLGVVAYEQYF.

This clonotype was seen just once. V is TRBV20-1 and J is TRBJ2-5; the D is unclear. Trimming stripped 1 base from V and 4 bases from J, with 7 bases between. This CDR3 is built from 12 residues. Germline V gene data show CDR1 as DFQATT and CDR2 as SNEGSKA (reference sequence). The CDR3 coding sequence is TGCAGTGCTAGAGGGGTGGTAGAGACCCAGTACTTC. The encoded protein is CSARGVVETQYF.

This clonotype appeared many times. The gene calls are TRBV19 and TRBJ1-6, with TRBD1 as a possible D gene (5 bases). This CDR3 region has 13 residues. V was cut by 6 bases and J by 9 bases, with 12 bases left in between. Germline V CDR1 and CDR2: LNHDA, SQIVND (reference sequence). DNA for the CDR3: TGTGCCAGTAGGCCCAGGGACGGTTCACCCCTCCACTTT. It encodes CASRPRDGSPLHF.

The J gene is TRBJ1-1, the V gene TRBV7-3, with 9 bases that match TRBD1. V shed 0 bases, J shed 7 bases, and the junction held 9 bases outside the gene matches. In germline, CDR1 is SGHTA, CDR2 FQGTGA. The CDR3 is made up of 16 amino acids. CDR3: CASSLTPVGQGLEAFF. CDR3 nucleotide sequence: TGTGCCAGCAGCTTAACGCCGGTGGGACAGGGCCTTGAAGCTTTCTTT.